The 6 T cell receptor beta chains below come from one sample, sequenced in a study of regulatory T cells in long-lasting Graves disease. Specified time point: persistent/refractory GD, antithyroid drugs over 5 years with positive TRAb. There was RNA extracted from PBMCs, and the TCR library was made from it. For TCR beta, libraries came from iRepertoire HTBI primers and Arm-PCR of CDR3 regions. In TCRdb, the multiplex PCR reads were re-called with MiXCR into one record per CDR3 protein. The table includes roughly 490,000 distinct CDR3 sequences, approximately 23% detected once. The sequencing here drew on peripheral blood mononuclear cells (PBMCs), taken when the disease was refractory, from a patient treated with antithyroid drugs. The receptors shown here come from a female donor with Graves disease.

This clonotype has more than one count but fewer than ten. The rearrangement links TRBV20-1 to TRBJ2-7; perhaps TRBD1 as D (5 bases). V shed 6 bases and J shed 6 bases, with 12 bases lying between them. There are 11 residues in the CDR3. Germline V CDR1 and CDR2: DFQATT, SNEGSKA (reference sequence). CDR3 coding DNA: TGCAGTGCCCCGCCAGGGCCCGAGCAGTACTTC. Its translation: CSAPPGPEQYF.

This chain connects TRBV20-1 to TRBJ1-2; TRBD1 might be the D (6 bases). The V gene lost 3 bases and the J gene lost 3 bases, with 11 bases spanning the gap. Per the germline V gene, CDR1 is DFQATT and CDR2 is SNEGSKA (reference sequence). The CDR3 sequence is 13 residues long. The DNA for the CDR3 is TGCAGTGCTAGCAGGGGAATGGACTATGGCTACACCTTC. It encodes CSASRGMDYGYTF.

The CDR3: CASSLEAGANEQYF. CDR3 DNA: TGCGCCAGCAGCTTGGAGGCAGGGGCCAACGAGCAGTACTTC. The chain combines TRBV5-1 with TRBJ2-7; D possibly corresponds to TRBD1 (6 bases). Deletions cut 0 bases from V and 5 bases from J, with 12 bases between. The CDR3 length is 14 residues. Germline V gene lookup returns CDR1 SGHRS and CDR2 YFSETQ.

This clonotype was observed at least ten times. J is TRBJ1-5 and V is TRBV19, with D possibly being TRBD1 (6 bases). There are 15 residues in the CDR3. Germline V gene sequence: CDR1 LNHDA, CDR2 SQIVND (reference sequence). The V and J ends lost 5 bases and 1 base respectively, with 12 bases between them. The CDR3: CASSSQDRSNQPQHF. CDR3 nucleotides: TGTGCCAGTAGTTCCCAGGACAGAAGCAATCAGCCCCAGCATTTT.

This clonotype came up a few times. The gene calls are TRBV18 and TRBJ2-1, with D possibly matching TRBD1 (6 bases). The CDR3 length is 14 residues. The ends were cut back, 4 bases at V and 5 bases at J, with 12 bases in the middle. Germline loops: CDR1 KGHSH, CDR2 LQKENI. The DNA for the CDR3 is TGTGCCAGCTCACAGGGGGTGAAGGACAATGAGCAGTTCTTC. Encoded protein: CASSQGVKDNEQFF. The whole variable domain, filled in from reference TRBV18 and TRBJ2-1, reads NAGVMQNPRHLVRRRGQEARLRCSPMKGHSHVYWYRQLPEEGLKFMVYLQKENIIDESGMPKERFSAEFPKEGPSILRIQQVVRGDSAAYFCASSQGVKDNEQFFGPGTRLTVL.

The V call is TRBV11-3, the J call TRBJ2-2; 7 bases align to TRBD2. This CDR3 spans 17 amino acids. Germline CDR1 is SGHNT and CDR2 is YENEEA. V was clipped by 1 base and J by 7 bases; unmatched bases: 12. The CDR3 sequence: CASSLGLAGSQGGELFF. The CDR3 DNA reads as TGTGCCAGCAGCTTAGGGTTAGCGGGCTCGCAAGGCGGGGAGCTGTTTTTT.